Presented here are 9 T cell receptor beta chains from one specimen sequenced in a study of blood T cell repertoires in COVID-19. Data came from immunoSEQ multiplex PCR; TCRdb stores just in-frame clones and leaves some out. The sample lists approximately 330,000 clones; approximately 90% were seen once. The material sequenced was peripheral blood. These receptors came from a woman aged 50 to 60 with active or convalescent COVID-19.

For this clone: This same CDR3 is encoded by further DNA sequences in the sample. The chain combines TRBV28 with TRBJ2-2, with D perhaps matching TRBD1 (6 bases). The ends were cut back, 1 base at V and 4 bases at J, with 7 bases in the middle. CDR1 is MDHEN and CDR2 is SYDVKM in the germline V gene. The CDR3 has 14 residues. CDR3 in amino acids: CASSLLQGTGELFF. In nucleotides, the CDR3 is TGTGCCAGCAGTTTATTACAGGGCACCGGGGAGCTGTTTTTT.

The V gene is TRBV27, the J gene TRBJ1-2, with D possibly being TRBD1 (6 bases). V lost 6 bases to trimming and J lost 4 bases, with 18 bases between them. This CDR3 comprises 15 residues. Per the germline V gene, CDR1 is MNHEY and CDR2 is SMNVEV (reference sequence). The CDR3 protein is CASSPRLAGAYGYTF. As DNA, the CDR3 is TGTGCCAGCAGCCCACGATTGGCAGGGGCCTATGGCTACACCTTC.

The chain couples TRBV19 to TRBJ1-5; D not resolved. The germline V gene has CDR1 LNHDA and CDR2 SQIVND (reference sequence). Trimming took off 5 bases at V and 3 bases at J, with 11 bases between the two ends. The CDR3 loop spans 14 amino acids. Here the CDR3 reads CASSQVGDNQPQHF. CDR3 in DNA: TGTGCCAGTAGTCAGGTCGGTGACAATCAGCCCCAGCATTTT.

The chain recombines TRBV7-6 with TRBJ1-1; maybe TRBD1 (5 bases). Germline loops: CDR1 SGHVS, CDR2 FNYEAQ. The CDR3 loop spans 13 amino acids. The V end lost 8 bases, the J end lost 4 bases, and 14 bases lay between the germline ends. CDR3 loop: CASYGGASTEAFF. CDR3 nucleotide sequence: TGTGCCAGCTACGGAGGGGCGAGCACTGAAGCTTTCTTT.

This clone occurred once. The chain uses TRBV20-1 and TRBJ1-1; possible D gene TRBD1, 6 bases. The CDR3 runs to 11 residues. CDR1 is DFQATT, CDR2 SNEGSKA, per germline (reference sequence). The ends were cut back, 4 bases at V and 4 bases at J, with 7 bases in the middle. CDR3 DNA: TGCAGTGCTAACAGGGCCACTGAAGCTTTCTTT. Its translation: CSANRATEAFF.

The chain is built from TRBV28 and TRBJ2-1, with 9 bases fitting TRBD2. This CDR3 is built from 16 residues. Germline V gene lookup returns CDR1 MDHEN and CDR2 SYDVKM. With 5 bases clipped from V and 7 bases from J, the junction kept 12 bases outside the gene matches. The CDR3 bases are TGTGCCAGCAGTGCTGGGGGCGGGAGGGCCCTAAATGAGCAGTTCTTC. Translated: CASSAGGGRALNEQFF. The full variable domain, completed using reference TRBV28 and TRBJ2-1, is DVKVTQSSRYLVKRTGEKVFLECVQDMDHENMFWYRQDPGLGLRLIYFSYDVKMKEKGDIPEGYSVSREKKERFSLILESASTNQTSMYLCASSAGGGRALNEQFFGPGTRLTVL.

A few counts support this clone. The chain recombines TRBV27 with TRBJ2-7; 11 positions agree with TRBD2. The CDR3 runs 16 residues. Germline assignment: CDR1 MNHEY and CDR2 SMNVEV (reference sequence). V lost 3 bases, J lost 0 bases, and 4 bases stayed unmatched. The CDR3 nucleotides read TGTGCCAGCAGTTTTACCGGGACTAGCGGCTCCTACGAGCAGTACTTC. Translating gives CASSFTGTSGSYEQYF.

The CDR3, as DNA: TGTGCCAGCAGCCCTCGTGGGGCTAACACTGAAGCTTTCTTT. Translated, it gives CASSPRGANTEAFF. The rearrangement uses TRBV11-2 and TRBJ1-1, with D perhaps TRBD1 (5 bases). The V end was cut by 5 bases, the J end by 2 bases, with 12 bases between. Germline CDR1 reads SGHAT; CDR2 reads FQNNGV. This CDR3 region has 14 residues.

The rearrangement uses TRBV7-2 and TRBJ2-1; 11 nucleotides align to TRBD2. Looked up from germline, CDR1 is SGHTA and CDR2 is FQGNSA. J lost 5 bases, V lost 3 bases, and 9 bases had no gene match. The CDR3 has 17 amino acids. The CDR3: CASSLRVTSGIDNEQFF. The CDR3 DNA is TGTGCCAGCAGCTTGCGGGTGACTAGCGGGATAGACAATGAGCAGTTCTTC.